A single sample gave rise to the 31 T cell receptor beta chains below, sequenced in a study of blood T cell repertoires in COVID-19. The data were produced by immunoSEQ multiplex PCR, yet TCRdb's version contains in-frame clones alone and is incomplete. The sample lists roughly 350,000 clones, more than 75% occurring once. Sequencing used peripheral blood. The origin of the receptors is a woman aged 25 to 45 with COVID-19, enrolled during active disease.

V is TRBV7-2 and J is TRBJ2-2; possible D gene TRBD2, 5 bases. V was pared by 5 bases and J by 4 bases, with 14 bases between. The germline V gene has CDR1 SGHTA and CDR2 FQGNSA. The CDR3 has 15 amino acids. Here the CDR3 reads CASSPERKATGELFF. The DNA of the CDR3 is TGTGCCAGCAGCCCAGAGCGGAAAGCCACCGGGGAGCTGTTTTTT.

The sample holds one count of this clone. The chain is built from TRBV7-2 and TRBJ1-2, with D perhaps matching TRBD1 (6 bases). The germline CDR1 and CDR2 sequences are SGHTA and FQGNSA. The CDR3 is 15 residues long. The V and J ends lost 0 bases and 4 bases respectively, with 12 bases between them. CDR3 sequence reads: CASSLADAGVYGYTF. The CDR3 coding sequence is TGTGCCAGCAGCTTAGCGGACGCAGGGGTCTATGGCTACACCTTC.

The CDR3 sequence is CASSLRRGLTEAFF. The CDR3 DNA follows: TGTGCCAGCAGCTTAAGGAGGGGGCTAACTGAAGCTTTCTTT. The chain joins TRBV7-2 to TRBJ1-1; 7 positions match TRBD1. The germline V gene encodes CDR1 SGHTA and CDR2 FQGNSA. CDR3 length: 14 residues. The junction had 5 bases not matched to a gene; V was cut back by 2 bases and J by 5 bases.

J is TRBJ2-7 and V is TRBV27; D not resolved. CDR1 is MNHEY and CDR2 is SMNVEV in the germline V gene (reference sequence). Trimming pared 3 bases from V and 3 bases from J, leaving 15 bases between. This CDR3 contains 15 residues. CDR3 loop: CASSFSGLTLYEQYF. The CDR3 DNA is TGTGCCAGCAGTTTCTCGGGTCTCACCCTCTACGAGCAGTACTTC.

V is TRBV28 and J is TRBJ1-1; D unclear. With 2 bases removed from V and 6 bases from J, the gap between germline ends came to 13 bases. The germline V gene encodes CDR1 MDHEN and CDR2 SYDVKM. The CDR3 contains 14 residues. CDR3: CASSLTGLSAEAFF. CDR3 in DNA: TGTGCCAGCAGTTTAACCGGTCTAAGCGCTGAAGCTTTCTTT.

A remark on this clone: Other nucleotide sequences in the sample specify the same CDR3. The V gene is TRBV5-1, the J gene TRBJ1-1, with a possible D match to TRBD1 (5 bases). Trimming stripped 3 bases from V and 1 base from J, with 13 bases between. CDR3 length equals 15 residues. Looked up from germline, CDR1 is SGHRS and CDR2 is YFSETQ. In nucleotides, the CDR3 is TGCGCCAGCAGCTCGGGAGGGACGGCGAACACTGAAGCTTTCTTT. Translated, it gives CASSSGGTANTEAFF.

The gene calls are TRBV5-4 and TRBJ2-3; D is uncertain. V was trimmed by 4 bases and J by 4 bases, leaving 10 bases between them. CDR1 is SGHNT, CDR2 YYREEE, per germline (reference sequence). The CDR3 covers 13 residues. The CDR3 protein is CASSVDSADTQYF. The CDR3 DNA follows: TGTGCCAGCAGCGTCGACTCGGCAGATACGCAGTATTTT.

The rearrangement links TRBV6-5 to TRBJ2-4; D is unresolved. This CDR3 is 11 amino acids long. Deletions cut 5 bases from V and 7 bases from J, with 6 bases between. Germline values: CDR1 MNHEY, CDR2 SVGAGI. The CDR3 DNA follows: TGTGCCAGCAGTCAGGCGAACATTCAGTACTTC. Encoded protein: CASSQANIQYF.

In this sample, this clone turned up many times. The rearrangement uses TRBV19 and TRBJ2-2, with 7 bases identical to TRBD2. This CDR3 is built from 14 residues. The J segment lost 5 bases and the V segment lost 7 bases, leaving 7 bases of the junction unmatched. From germline, CDR1 is LNHDA and CDR2 SQIVND (reference sequence). For the CDR3, the DNA is TGTGCCAGTAAGGGGCTAGCGGAGACCGGGGAGCTGTTTTTT. Its protein is CASKGLAETGELFF.

This clone was seen just once. The CDR3 bases are TGTGCCAGCAGCTCACACAGGGTCGACTATGGCTACACCTTC. Translated, it gives CASSSHRVDYGYTF. The chain couples TRBV7-2 to TRBJ1-2; possibly TRBD1 for D (6 bases). The CDR3 sequence is 14 residues long. Per germline, CDR1 SGHTA and CDR2 FQGNSA. The ends were cut back, 4 bases at V and 3 bases at J, with 12 bases in the middle.

V and J are TRBV7-6 and TRBJ2-7; 11 nucleotides match TRBD2. V was clipped by 4 bases and J by 4 bases; unmatched bases: 6. The CDR3 spans 15 residues. Per germline, CDR1 SGHVS and CDR2 FNYEAQ. The CDR3 loop reads CASSSLAGDVYEQYF. CDR3 sequence (DNA): TGTGCCAGCAGCTCACTAGCGGGAGATGTTTACGAGCAGTACTTC.

The chain is built from TRBV13 and TRBJ2-2, with 9 nucleotides matching TRBD1. After removal of 2 bases from V and 6 bases from J, the junction contained 7 bases not matched to a gene. This CDR3 is built from 16 residues. The germline V gene encodes CDR1 PRHDT and CDR2 FYEKMQ (reference sequence). The CDR3 bases are TGTGCCAGCAGCTTAACAGGGGGCGTACTGGCCGGGGAGCTGTTTTTT. It translates to CASSLTGGVLAGELFF.

The chain employs TRBV5-6 and TRBJ2-7; D is uncertain. Trimming took off 2 bases at V and 2 bases at J, with 11 bases between the two ends. In germline, CDR1 is SGHDT, CDR2 YYEEEE. The CDR3 contains 14 residues. The CDR3 DNA is TGTGCCAGCAGCTTTCGACAATCAGCCTACGAGCAGTACTTC. Translation gives CASSFRQSAYEQYF.

The genes are TRBV27 and TRBJ1-5; D is unclear. Trimming removed 2 bases at V and 7 bases at J, with 12 bases between. The length of the CDR3 is 14 residues. Germline CDR1 MNHEY, CDR2 SMNVEV (reference sequence). CDR3 sequence reads: CASSLRGIEQPQHF. The CDR3 DNA is TGTGCCAGCAGTTTACGGGGAATAGAGCAGCCCCAGCATTTT.

The chain recombines TRBV6-5 with TRBJ1-2; no reliable D call. The CDR3 is 12 amino acids. Trimming pared 6 bases from V and 9 bases from J, leaving 14 bases between. Germline V lookup: CDR1 MNHEY, CDR2 SVGAGI. The CDR3 bases are TGTGCCAGCAGGCCCCCGGGTCACAGCTACACCTTC. Translation: CASRPPGHSYTF.

V and J are TRBV12-5 and TRBJ2-1, with 11 bases identical to TRBD1. Trimming cost V 5 bases and J 1 base; bases outside gene matches: 4. The CDR3 contains 16 residues. The V gene's germline CDR1 is LGHNT and CDR2 FRNRAP. The chain's CDR3 is CASGTGQGGSYNEQFF. CDR3 bases: TGTGCTAGTGGTACGGGACAGGGGGGATCCTACAATGAGCAGTTCTTC.

The V and J genes are TRBV6-4 and TRBJ2-2; D call uncertain. Looked up from germline, CDR1 is MRHNA and CDR2 is SNTAGT. CDR3 length equals 17 residues. V lost 3 bases and J 3 bases, leaving 17 bases between the germline ends. The chain's CDR3 is CASSERPALSYTGELFF. DNA for the CDR3: TGTGCCAGCAGTGAGAGGCCGGCCTTAAGCTACACCGGGGAGCTGTTTTTT.

The chain couples TRBV5-6 to TRBJ2-7; 11 positions match TRBD2. V gave up 6 bases and J gave up 4 bases; unmatched junction bases: 12. The CDR3 runs to 16 residues. The germline V gene has CDR1 SGHDT and CDR2 YYEEEE. The CDR3 nucleotides are TGTGCCAGCACTGCAAGCACTAGCGGGAGTTTTTACGAGCAGTACTTC. Translation: CASTASTSGSFYEQYF.

The chain recombines TRBV7-6 with TRBJ1-6, with 7 bases aligning to TRBD1. The CDR3 consists of 12 residues. The V segment lost 3 bases and the J segment 11 bases; nucleotides outside the gene matches: 1. Germline V gives CDR1 SGHVS, CDR2 FNYEAQ. The CDR3 region is CASSFQGAPLHF. CDR3 nucleotide sequence: TGTGCCAGCAGCTTTCAGGGGGCACCCCTCCACTTT.

The chain employs TRBV3-1 (or the pseudogene TRBV3-2) and TRBJ2-6; D remains ambiguous. The germline CDR1 and CDR2 sequences are LGHDT and YNNKEL (reference sequence). Trimming removed 5 bases at V and 0 bases at J, with 5 bases between. The CDR3 is 14 amino acids. The CDR3 DNA reads as TGTGCCAGCAGCTCGAGCTCTGGGGCCAACGTCCTGACTTTC. Residues: CASSSSSGANVLTF.

This sequence joins TRBV28 and TRBJ1-1; tentatively, D is TRBD1 (6 bases). V was cut by 10 bases and J by 1 base, with 10 bases left in between. The CDR3 extends over 12 amino acids. The V gene's germline CDR1 is MDHEN and CDR2 SYDVKM. Written as DNA, the CDR3 is TGTGCCACTGGACAGCAGAACACTGAAGCTTTCTTT. This gives the protein CATGQQNTEAFF.

The chain recombines TRBV28 with TRBJ1-4, with TRBD1 matching 7 bases. Germline V CDR1 and CDR2: MDHEN, SYDVKM. The V gene end was trimmed by 4 bases and the J gene end by 6 bases; junction bases not matched to a gene: 5. This CDR3 has 14 residues. The CDR3 coding sequence is TGTGCCAGCAGTTCGGGACAGCCGGATGAAAAACTGTTTTTT. As protein: CASSSGQPDEKLFF.

The chain joins TRBV5-1 to TRBJ2-3; 9 bases fit TRBD2. The CDR3 has 14 amino acids. Germline trimming cut 6 bases from V and 4 bases from J; bases unmatched to any gene: 6. Germline V CDR1 and CDR2: SGHRS, YFSETQ. The CDR3: CASNEREVPDTQYF. Written as DNA, the CDR3 is TGCGCCAGCAACGAGCGGGAGGTCCCAGATACGCAGTATTTT.

The chain couples TRBV19 to TRBJ1-2, with 7 positions matching TRBD1. This CDR3 has 12 residues. Germline V gene lookup returns CDR1 LNHDA and CDR2 SQIVND (reference sequence). V lost 4 bases to trimming and J lost 8 bases; unmatched junction nucleotides: 4. CDR3: CASSTGTAGYTF. The CDR3 coding sequence is TGTGCCAGTAGTACCGGGACAGCCGGCTACACCTTC.

The rearrangement links TRBV9 to TRBJ2-3; 8 nucleotides agree with TRBD2. V gave up 1 base and J gave up 5 bases; unmatched junction bases: 9. CDR3 size: 16 residues. Germline V lookup: CDR1 SGDLS, CDR2 YYNGEE. CDR3 sequence (DNA): TGTGCCAGCAGCGTACTTTCCGGGAGGGCCGGAGATACGCAGTATTTT. This translates into CASSVLSGRAGDTQYF.

This clone appeared a single time. The chain carries TRBV28 and TRBJ2-7; possible D gene TRBD1, 5 bases. The V and J ends lost 6 bases and 5 bases respectively, with 14 bases between them. The CDR3 is 13 residues long. Germline CDR1 is MDHEN and CDR2 is SYDVKM. The CDR3 coding sequence is TGTGCCAGCAGCTTAGGTTCCAGGGACGAGCAGTACTTC. Protein sequence: CASSLGSRDEQYF.

This rearrangement joins TRBV6-4 to TRBJ2-1; D is unresolved. Trimming left V 0 bases short and J 4 bases short, with 7 bases between. CDR3 length: 14 residues. The germline gives CDR1 MRHNA, CDR2 SNTAGT. The CDR3 DNA follows: TGTGCCAGCAGTGACTCGGCAGGATACAATGAGCAGTTCTTC. It is translated as CASSDSAGYNEQFF.

The DNA of the CDR3 is TGTGCCAGCAGTTACTCGACAGTGGCGGGAACTGAAGCTTTCTTT. It yields the protein CASSYSTVAGTEAFF. The gene calls are TRBV6-5 and TRBJ1-1, with D perhaps matching TRBD1 (5 bases). This CDR3 spans 15 amino acids. V lost 0 bases and J 5 bases, leaving 13 bases between the germline ends. The germline CDR1 and CDR2 sequences are MNHEY and SVGAGI.

The CDR3 reads CATSDFSGGNQETQYF. DNA for the CDR3: TGTGCCACCAGTGATTTTTCAGGGGGCAACCAAGAGACCCAGTACTTC. This chain connects TRBV24-1 to TRBJ2-5; 8 bases fit TRBD1. V dropped 1 base and J dropped 0; count of bases not matched to a gene: 3. Per germline, CDR1 KGHDR and CDR2 SFDVKD. CDR3 length equals 16 residues.

The chain couples TRBV27 to TRBJ2-1; 9 positions agree with TRBD1. V was pared by 4 bases and J by 7 bases, with 8 bases of the junction left unmatched. The CDR3 length is 15 residues. Germline V CDR1 and CDR2: MNHEY, SMNVEV (reference sequence). The CDR3 region is CASSSPGTGRNEQFF. The CDR3 nucleotides read TGTGCCAGCAGTTCCCCCGGGACAGGGCGGAATGAGCAGTTCTTC.

This clone was seen just once. At one end, the junction sequence differs from germline, possibly due to a read error. The V gene is TRBV7-9, the J gene TRBJ1-1; D is perhaps TRBD1 (5 bases). Germline loops: CDR1 SEHNR, CDR2 FQNEAQ (reference sequence). The CDR3 totals 8 residues. Here the CDR3 DNA reads TGTGCCAGCAGCTCCAGGGTCTTT. Amino acids: CASSSRVF.